The 30 T cell receptor beta chains listed next were all sequenced from one sample in a study of T cell responses to AZD1222 COVID-19 vaccine. The repertoire was sequenced with immunoSEQ multiplex PCR; TCRdb's copy has only in-frame clones and lacks some. The table lists roughly 120,000 clones, approximately 90% of them singletons. The sequencing here drew on peripheral blood, taken 28 days after the second AZD1222 dose. These receptors were taken from an adult who received the AZD1222 COVID-19 vaccine.

This clone was observed a few times. V gene TRBV7-2 combines with J gene TRBJ1-3; D is unclear. The CDR3 spans 15 residues. Germline lookup yields CDR1 SGHTA and CDR2 FQGNSA. V gave up 5 bases and J gave up 0 bases, with 11 bases separating them. The CDR3 spells CASSLGPFSGNTIYF. The DNA of the CDR3 is TGTGCCAGCAGCCTGGGCCCTTTCTCTGGAAACACCATATATTTT.

The table lists this clone with a count of one. V usage is TRBV5-4 and J usage is TRBJ2-7, with 13 bases identical to TRBD2. This CDR3 region has 13 residues. The junction had 3 bases not matched to a gene; V was cut back by 7 bases and J by 5 bases. Germline loops: CDR1 SGHNT, CDR2 YYREEE (reference sequence). CDR3: CASFGTSGNEQYF. Here the CDR3 DNA reads TGTGCCAGCTTCGGGACTAGCGGGAACGAGCAGTACTTC.

V gene TRBV6-6 combines with J gene TRBJ1-5; TRBD1 might be the D (6 bases). The V gene's germline CDR1 is MNHNY and CDR2 SVGAGI (reference sequence). There are 13 residues in the CDR3. The germline V and J ends were trimmed by 3 bases and 4 bases, with 7 bases remaining between them. CDR3 sequence: CASSYTGNQPQHF. The CDR3 region has the DNA TGTGCCAGCAGTTATACAGGGAATCAGCCCCAGCATTTT.

This clone has a handful of counts. V and J are TRBV30 and TRBJ1-4; D may be TRBD1 (5 bases). In germline, CDR1 is GTSNPN, CDR2 SVGIG (reference sequence). Deletions cut 0 bases from V and 6 bases from J, with 14 bases between. The CDR3 sequence is 15 residues long. CDR3 region: CAWSVSGRFDEKLFF. For the CDR3, the DNA is TGTGCCTGGAGTGTATCGGGACGGTTCGATGAAAAACTGTTTTTT.

V gene TRBV27 combines with J gene TRBJ2-2; 8 bases align to TRBD1. The germline V gene encodes CDR1 MNHEY and CDR2 SMNVEV (reference sequence). The CDR3 runs to 14 residues. After removal of 7 bases from V and 7 bases from J, the junction contained 8 bases not matched to a gene. CDR3 sequence reads: CASNPSGGVGELFF. In DNA form, the CDR3 reads TGTGCCAGCAACCCGTCAGGGGGCGTCGGGGAGCTGTTTTTT.

The chain joins TRBV5-1 to TRBJ2-5; a weak D match, TRBD2 (6 bases). CDR1 SGHRS and CDR2 YFSETQ come from the germline V gene. The CDR3 sequence is 15 residues long. V was trimmed by 0 bases and J by 5 bases, leaving 14 bases between them. In nucleotides, the CDR3 is TGCGCCAGCAGCTTGGAGGGACTCGGAGGGGAGACCCAGTACTTC. It codes for CASSLEGLGGETQYF.

This sequence joins TRBV29-1 and TRBJ2-5, with D possibly matching TRBD2 (6 bases). The CDR3 is 14 residues long. Trimming cost V 6 bases and J 4 bases, with 18 bases left between them. CDR1 SQVTM and CDR2 ANQGSEA come from the germline V gene. CDR3 DNA sequence: TGCAGCGTAGCAATCGGGGGAAGGGGAGAGACCCAGTACTTC. This codes for CSVAIGGRGETQYF. The whole variable domain, filled in from reference TRBV29-1 and TRBJ2-5, reads SAVISQKPSRDICQRGTSLTIQCQVDSQVTMMFWYRQQPGQSLTLIATANQGSEATYESGFVIDKFPISRPNLTFSTLTVSNMSPEDSSIYLCSVAIGGRGETQYFGPGTRLLVL.

The gene calls are TRBV2 and TRBJ2-2; D remains unclear. Germline lookup yields CDR1 SNHLY and CDR2 FYNNEI. Trimming shortened V by 0 bases and J by 2 bases, and 7 bases separated the two germline ends. The CDR3 length is 15 residues. CDR3 sequence (DNA): TGTGCCAGCAGTGAAGCGCGACACAACACCGGGGAGCTGTTTTTT. It encodes CASSEARHNTGELFF. Complete variable domain (other parts from reference TRBV2 and TRBJ2-2): EPEVTQTPSHQVTQMGQEVILRCVPISNHLYFYWYRQILGQKVEFLVSFYNNEISEKSEIFDDQFSVERPDGSNFTLKIRSTKLEDSAMYFCASSEARHNTGELFFGEGSRLTVL.

The V call is TRBV5-1, the J call TRBJ2-7, with 7 bases fitting TRBD1. The CDR3 loop spans 15 amino acids. V gave up 6 bases and J gave up 1 base; unmatched junction bases: 10. Germline assignment: CDR1 SGHRS and CDR2 YFSETQ. The CDR3 sequence is CASKFRQGPSYEQYF. CDR3 nucleotides: TGCGCCAGCAAATTTCGACAGGGCCCATCCTACGAGCAGTACTTC.

With respect to this clone: Other DNA sequences in the same sample also yield this CDR3. The chain recombines TRBV19 with TRBJ2-7; 8 bases align to TRBD2. Germline values: CDR1 LNHDA, CDR2 SQIVND (reference sequence). The CDR3 spans 14 residues. Trimming cost V 8 bases and J 3 bases; bases outside gene matches: 9. DNA of the CDR3: TGTGCCAGTCGGGGGACCGGGGGGGTCTACGAGCAGTACTTC. As protein: CASRGTGGVYEQYF. Together with reference TRBV19 and TRBJ2-7, the CDR3 gives the full variable domain: DGGITQSPKYLFRKEGQNVTLSCEQNLNHDAMYWYRQDPGQGLRLIYYSQIVNDFQKGDIAEGYSVSREKKESFPLTVTSAQKNPTAFYLCASRGTGGVYEQYFGPGTRLTVT.

V is TRBV5-4 and J is TRBJ2-6, with D possibly called TRBD1 or TRBD2 (5 bases each). This CDR3 has 15 amino acids. With 0 bases removed from V and 2 bases from J, the gap between germline ends came to 6 bases. In germline, CDR1 is SGHNT, CDR2 YYREEE (reference sequence). CDR3 sequence: CASSLGGTGANVLTF. The CDR3 nucleotides read TGTGCCAGCAGCTTGGGGGGGACTGGGGCCAACGTCCTGACTTTC. The variable domain in full, completed from reference TRBV5-4 and TRBJ2-6, reads ETGVTQSPTHLIKTRGQQVTLRCSSQSGHNTVSWYQQALGQGPQFIFQYYREEENGRGNFPPRFSGLQFPNYSSELNVNALELDDSALYLCASSLGGTGANVLTFGAGSRLTVL.

CDR3 DNA: TGCAGCGTTGGGGGACTACACACAGATACGCAGTATTTT. As protein: CSVGGLHTDTQYF. The rearrangement uses TRBV29-1 and TRBJ2-3; 7 bases fit TRBD2. V shed 4 bases, J shed 2 bases, and the junction held 3 bases outside the gene matches. This CDR3 region has 13 residues. The germline V gene encodes CDR1 SQVTM and CDR2 ANQGSEA.

J is TRBJ1-1 and V is TRBV6-6; D not certain. Germline loops: CDR1 MNHNY, CDR2 SVGAGI (reference sequence). The CDR3 totals 13 residues. Trimming pared 2 bases from V and 5 bases from J, leaving 9 bases between. CDR3 region: CASSYEPTTEAFF. CDR3 DNA sequence: TGTGCCAGCAGTTACGAACCGACAACTGAAGCTTTCTTT.

The chain employs TRBV14 and TRBJ2-7; D is possibly TRBD2 (5 bases). This CDR3 region has 12 residues. CDR1 is SGHDN, CDR2 FVKESK, per germline. The V end lost 6 bases, the J end lost 6 bases, and 12 bases lay between the germline ends. As DNA, the CDR3 is TGTGCCAGCAGTCTTTTTCGGGGCGAGCAGTACTTC. This gives the protein CASSLFRGEQYF.

In DNA form, the CDR3 reads TGTGCCAGCAGTCCGGGACAGGAGACTTCACCCCTCCACTTT. Protein sequence: CASSPGQETSPLHF. The rearrangement links TRBV28 to TRBJ1-6; 8 nucleotides align to TRBD1. This CDR3 is built from 14 residues. Trimming cost V 5 bases and J 9 bases; bases outside gene matches: 6. Germline CDR1 reads MDHEN; CDR2 reads SYDVKM.

The V gene is TRBV30, the J gene TRBJ1-5; D not resolved. With 4 bases removed from V and 2 bases from J, the gap between germline ends came to 9 bases. Germline lookup yields CDR1 GTSNPN and CDR2 SVGIG (reference sequence). This CDR3 comprises 13 residues. This CDR3 is CAWNEQRNQPQHF. CDR3 in DNA: TGTGCCTGGAATGAACAGCGCAATCAGCCCCAGCATTTT.

V is TRBV28 and J is TRBJ2-3; D gene uncertain. CDR1 is MDHEN and CDR2 is SYDVKM in the germline V gene. Trimming took 5 bases from V and 2 from J, leaving 2 bases between them. The CDR3 consists of 11 residues. CDR3 coding DNA: TGTGCCAGCAGTCTCACAGATACGCAGTATTTT. Translating gives CASSLTDTQYF.

CDR3 in amino acids: CASTLGQTLDTQYF. CDR3 nucleotides: TGCGCCAGCACCTTAGGACAGACGTTGGATACGCAGTATTTT. V gene TRBV5-1 combines with J gene TRBJ2-3; possible D gene TRBD1, 6 bases. CDR1 is SGHRS and CDR2 is YFSETQ in the germline V gene. V dropped 6 bases and J dropped 6 bases, with 17 bases sitting between them. This CDR3 is 14 amino acids long.

This clone was counted once. The rearrangement uses TRBV27 and TRBJ2-3, with D possibly TRBD2 on 5 matching bases. The V end lost 5 bases, the J end lost 0 bases, and 15 bases lay between the germline ends. CDR1 and CDR2 from the germline V gene are MNHEY and SMNVEV (reference sequence). The CDR3 has 16 residues. The CDR3 nucleotides read TGTGCCAGCAGTGGAGGCGTTAGTCCCAGCACAGATACGCAGTATTTT. Translation gives CASSGGVSPSTDTQYF.

V usage is TRBV27 and J usage is TRBJ2-1; D remains unclear. From germline, CDR1 is MNHEY and CDR2 SMNVEV (reference sequence). V was clipped by 1 base and J by 6 bases, with 1 base between them. CDR3 length equals 11 residues. The CDR3, as DNA: TGTGCCAGCAGTTTATTCAATGAGCAGTTCTTC. It encodes CASSLFNEQFF.

The genes are TRBV9 and TRBJ1-4; D gene ambiguous. Germline CDR1 SGDLS, CDR2 YYNGEE. Between the trimmed V and J ends, which lost 1 base and 0 bases, there was a span of 16 bases. CDR3 length: 18 residues. The chain's CDR3 is CASSVSSPGYATNEKLFF. The CDR3 bases are TGTGCCAGCAGCGTATCTTCTCCAGGCTATGCAACTAATGAAAAACTGTTTTTT.

The V gene is TRBV5-4, the J gene TRBJ2-3; D not certain. There are 11 residues in the CDR3. The germline V gene has CDR1 SGHNT and CDR2 YYREEE (reference sequence). Trimming removed 4 bases at V and 2 bases at J, with 2 bases between. The CDR3 spells CASSITDTQYF. As DNA, the CDR3 is TGTGCCAGCAGCATCACAGATACGCAGTATTTT.

V and J are TRBV7-2 and TRBJ1-3; D call uncertain. The CDR3 has 16 amino acids. Germline-derived CDR1 and CDR2 are SGHTA and FQGNSA. Deletions cut 2 bases from V and 3 bases from J, with 14 bases between. The CDR3 nucleotides read TGTGCCAGCAGCTTAAGCGGCGGAGGGTTTGGAAACACCATATATTTT. It encodes CASSLSGGGFGNTIYF.

CDR3 in amino acids: CASPGLASTDTQYF. CDR3 nucleotide sequence: TGTGCCAGCCCAGGGCTCGCTAGCACAGATACGCAGTATTTT. V is TRBV14 and J is TRBJ2-3; TRBD1 might be the D (5 bases). V lost 8 bases and J lost 0, with 12 bases in between. Germline V gene lookup returns CDR1 SGHDN and CDR2 FVKESK. This CDR3 has 14 residues.

The V gene is TRBV5-1, the J gene TRBJ1-6; D uncertain. The CDR3 covers 16 residues. From germline, CDR1 is SGHRS and CDR2 YFSETQ. V was pared by 0 bases and J by 0 bases, with 7 bases between. Written as DNA, the CDR3 is TGCGCCAGCAGCTTGGCCATGGGCTCCTATAATTCACCCCTCCACTTT. It translates to CASSLAMGSYNSPLHF.

There are a few counts of this clone. The chain joins TRBV5-1 to TRBJ2-7, with TRBD1 matching over 9 bases. The length of the CDR3 is 13 residues. Trimming took 4 bases from V and 6 from J; bases not matched to a gene: 5. Germline loops: CDR1 SGHRS, CDR2 YFSETQ. CDR3 amino acids: CASSRTGVAEQYF. The DNA for the CDR3 is TGCGCCAGCAGCCGGACAGGGGTAGCCGAGCAGTACTTC.

V gene TRBV11-2 combines with J gene TRBJ2-5, with 9 bases identical to TRBD2. The germline CDR1 and CDR2 sequences are SGHAT and FQNNGV. J gave up 5 bases and V 2 bases, and 3 bases lay outside the gene matches. The CDR3 spans 14 residues. The CDR3 coding sequence is TGTGCCAGCAGCTTATTAGCGGGAGTTGAGACCCAGTACTTC. As protein: CASSLLAGVETQYF. Drawing the rest from reference TRBV11-2 and TRBJ2-5, the complete variable domain is EAGVAQSPRYKIIEKRQSVAFWCNPISGHATLYWYQQILGQGPKLLIQFQNNGVVDDSQLPKDRFSAERLKGVDSTLKIQPAKLEDSAVYLCASSLLAGVETQYFGPGTRLLVL.

This clone was observed a handful of times. The chain uses TRBV2 and TRBJ1-4; 7 nucleotides line up with TRBD1. The germline V gene encodes CDR1 SNHLY and CDR2 FYNNEI. This CDR3 comprises 16 residues. V trimming: 4 bases; J trimming: 0 bases; junction bases outside the gene matches: 5. CDR3 protein: CASSGRDRPTNEKLFF. In DNA form, the CDR3 reads TGTGCCAGCAGTGGACGGGACAGACCAACTAATGAAAAACTGTTTTTT.

CDR3 residues: CASSPPSTEAFF. The CDR3 DNA reads as TGTGCCAGCAGCCCTCCTTCCACTGAAGCTTTCTTT. This chain joins TRBV12-3 or TRBV12-4 and TRBJ1-1; D unclear. This CDR3 comprises 12 residues. V gave up 6 bases and J gave up 4 bases, with 9 bases separating them.

The rearrangement joins TRBV27 to TRBJ2-5; 8 bases are a match to TRBD1. From germline, CDR1 is MNHEY and CDR2 SMNVEV (reference sequence). V was clipped by 2 bases and J by 7 bases; unmatched bases: 9. CDR3 length: 15 amino acids. The CDR3 DNA sequence: TGTGCCAGCAGTTTAGCGGGCACAGGGGGATGGACCCAGTACTTC. This translates into CASSLAGTGGWTQYF.